These 15 T cell receptor beta chains share one sample of origin, sequenced in a study of shared clonotypes between healthy human individuals. Using immunoSEQ multiplex PCR, the repertoire was profiled, and TCRdb retains in-frame clones only, with some absent. The data contain some 1,900,000 clones, about 94% of them singletons. Positive CCR7 selection of CD45RO-negative cells yielded the naive CD8 cells, and terminally differentiated effector memory CD45RA+ cells were excluded. Sequenced sample: naive CD8+ T cells sorted from blood. All receptors derive from a man younger than 35 in good health.

The V gene is TRBV27, the J gene TRBJ2-7; D ambiguous. V lost 2 bases, J lost 5 bases, and 7 bases lay in between. CDR1 is MNHEY, CDR2 SMNVEV, per germline (reference sequence). CDR3 length: 12 residues. In DNA form, the CDR3 reads TGTGCCAGCAGTTTAGGCAGGAACGAGCAGTACTTC. This gives the protein CASSLGRNEQYF.

The genes are TRBV5-1 and TRBJ1-1; TRBD1 matches 7 bases. This CDR3 is built from 14 residues. The junction had 6 bases not matched to a gene; V was cut back by 0 bases and J by 7 bases. Germline CDR1 reads SGHRS; CDR2 reads YFSETQ. CDR3 amino acids: CASSLAGGQLEAFF. The CDR3 DNA reads as TGCGCCAGCAGCTTGGCCGGGGGACAGCTTGAAGCTTTCTTT.

The CDR3 loop reads CASSSERIGNTEAFF. The CDR3 DNA is TGTGCCAGCAGCTCGGAGAGGATTGGGAACACTGAAGCTTTCTTT. V usage is TRBV7-2 and J usage is TRBJ1-1; D remains unclear. CDR3 length equals 15 residues. Germline values: CDR1 SGHTA, CDR2 FQGNSA. Trimming left V 4 bases short and J 1 base short, with 13 bases between.

The chain uses TRBV2 and TRBJ2-5; 7 bases align to TRBD2. Germline V gene lookup returns CDR1 SNHLY and CDR2 FYNNEI. This CDR3 comprises 13 residues. Losses at the gene ends were 6 bases for V and 4 bases for J; bases not matched to a gene: 5. CDR3 in amino acids: CASSPWGGETQYF. CDR3 coding DNA: TGTGCCAGCAGCCCTTGGGGGGGAGAGACCCAGTACTTC.

The V gene is TRBV11-2, the J gene TRBJ2-7, with D maybe TRBD2 (5 bases). The V end lost 5 bases, the J end lost 3 bases, and 11 bases lay between the germline ends. The length of the CDR3 is 13 residues. Germline CDR1 SGHAT, CDR2 FQNNGV. CDR3 sequence: CASSAGINYEQYF. The CDR3 DNA reads TGTGCCAGCAGCGCCGGGATTAACTACGAGCAGTACTTC.

About this clone: Additional DNA sequences in this sample encode the identical CDR3. For the CDR3, the DNA is TGTGCCAGCACAGGACAGGTGTCCTACGAGCAGTACTTC. It yields the protein CASTGQVSYEQYF. This chain connects TRBV6-1 to TRBJ2-7, with 7 positions matching TRBD1. Unmatched junction bases numbered 4, after V lost 7 bases and J lost 1 base. Germline assignment: CDR1 MNHNS and CDR2 SASEGT. The CDR3 length is 13 residues.

The chain employs TRBV28 and TRBJ2-1, with D hard to call. The germline CDR1 and CDR2 sequences are MDHEN and SYDVKM. With 6 bases removed from V and 4 bases from J, the gap between germline ends came to 16 bases. CDR3 length: 15 amino acids. This chain's CDR3 is CASSPTRDTYNEQFF. The CDR3 region has the DNA TGTGCCAGCAGCCCTACCCGCGACACTTACAATGAGCAGTTCTTC. The whole variable domain, remainder taken from reference TRBV28 and TRBJ2-1, is DVKVTQSSRYLVKRTGEKVFLECVQDMDHENMFWYRQDPGLGLRLIYFSYDVKMKEKGDIPEGYSVSREKKERFSLILESASTNQTSMYLCASSPTRDTYNEQFFGPGTRLTVL.

This chain uses TRBV6-5 with TRBJ1-5; D possibly corresponds to TRBD1 (5 bases). The V gene lost 8 bases and the J gene lost 0 bases, with 11 bases spanning the gap. Germline values: CDR1 MNHEY, CDR2 SVGAGI. This CDR3 is built from 14 residues. CDR3 sequence reads: CASAEGYSNQPQHF. In nucleotides, the CDR3 is TGTGCCAGCGCGGAGGGGTATAGCAATCAGCCCCAGCATTTT.

The chain joins TRBV30 to TRBJ2-2, with D unclear. The germline V gene has CDR1 GTSNPN and CDR2 SVGIG (reference sequence). Trimming cost V 5 bases and J 6 bases, with 7 bases left between them. This CDR3 has 11 residues. The CDR3 reads CAWFRSGELFF. The CDR3 DNA is TGTGCCTGGTTCAGATCCGGGGAGCTGTTTTTT.

The V call is TRBV4-3, the J call TRBJ2-7; D is possibly TRBD1 (5 bases). Trimming stripped 0 bases from V and 4 bases from J, with 25 bases between. This CDR3 has 19 residues. The germline V gene has CDR1 LGHNA and CDR2 YSLEER. The CDR3 loop reads CASSQERVAETLGDYEQYF. The CDR3, as DNA: TGCGCCAGCAGCCAAGAAAGGGTAGCAGAGACTCTAGGGGATTACGAGCAGTACTTC.

In nucleotides, the CDR3 is TGTGCCAGCAGTTCCGACAGGGAGGGTAGTCAATACAATGAGCAGTTCTTC. It is translated as CASSSDREGSQYNEQFF. The chain couples TRBV28 to TRBJ2-1, with D perhaps matching TRBD1 or TRBD2 (7 bases each). The CDR3 has 17 amino acids. V lost 4 bases, J lost 4 bases, and 20 bases lay in between. Germline values: CDR1 MDHEN, CDR2 SYDVKM.

The V call is TRBV7-9, the J call TRBJ2-7; D unresolved. This CDR3 has 12 amino acids. The germline gives CDR1 SEHNR, CDR2 FQNEAQ (reference sequence). Trimming shortened V by 5 bases and J by 4 bases, and 9 bases separated the two germline ends. The CDR3 reads CASSPRSYEQYF. In DNA form, the CDR3 reads TGTGCCAGCAGCCCCCGGAGTTACGAGCAGTACTTC.

Points on this clone: Different DNA sequences within this sample yield the same CDR3. The chain couples TRBV25-1 to TRBJ2-5; D remains unclear. Germline CDR1 and CDR2: MGHDK and SYGVNS. This CDR3 has 13 amino acids. V was pared by 2 bases and J by 2 bases, with 6 bases between. CDR3 nucleotide sequence: TGTGCCAGCAGTGAAAATCTTCAAGAGACCCAGTACTTC. Translated: CASSENLQETQYF.

The rearrangement links TRBV7-9 to TRBJ2-2; D uncertain. This CDR3 contains 14 residues. Trimming cost V 4 bases and J 4 bases, with 10 bases left between them. Looked up from germline, CDR1 is SEHNR and CDR2 is FQNEAQ (reference sequence). CDR3 DNA sequence: TGTGCCAGCAGCTGGATAGCAATCACCGGGGAGCTGTTTTTT. Encoded protein: CASSWIAITGELFF.

This chain uses TRBV7-9 with TRBJ1-1; a possible D gene is TRBD1 (6 bases). V was cut by 6 bases and J by 5 bases, with 19 bases left in between. Per germline, CDR1 SEHNR and CDR2 FQNEAQ (reference sequence). The length of the CDR3 is 15 residues. The CDR3 reads CASSPTGAEGTEAFF. The CDR3 DNA follows: TGTGCCAGCAGTCCGACGGGGGCAGAGGGGACTGAAGCTTTCTTT.